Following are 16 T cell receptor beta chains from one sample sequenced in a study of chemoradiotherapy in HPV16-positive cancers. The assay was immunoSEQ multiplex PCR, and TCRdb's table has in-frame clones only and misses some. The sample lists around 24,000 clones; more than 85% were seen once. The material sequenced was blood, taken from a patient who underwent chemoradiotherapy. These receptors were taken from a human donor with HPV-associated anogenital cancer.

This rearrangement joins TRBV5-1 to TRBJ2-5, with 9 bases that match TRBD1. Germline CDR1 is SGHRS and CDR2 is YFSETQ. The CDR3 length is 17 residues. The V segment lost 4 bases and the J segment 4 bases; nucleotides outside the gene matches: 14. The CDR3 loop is CASSRTPATGGRETQYF. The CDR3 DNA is TGCGCCAGCAGCCGGACTCCCGCGACAGGGGGAAGAGAGACCCAGTACTTC.

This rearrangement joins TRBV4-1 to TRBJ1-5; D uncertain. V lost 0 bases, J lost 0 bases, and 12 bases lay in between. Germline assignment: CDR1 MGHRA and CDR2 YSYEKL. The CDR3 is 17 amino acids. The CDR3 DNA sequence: TGCGCCAGCAGCCAAGATCCCAGCGATAGTAGCAATCAGCCCCAGCATTTT. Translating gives CASSQDPSDSSNQPQHF.

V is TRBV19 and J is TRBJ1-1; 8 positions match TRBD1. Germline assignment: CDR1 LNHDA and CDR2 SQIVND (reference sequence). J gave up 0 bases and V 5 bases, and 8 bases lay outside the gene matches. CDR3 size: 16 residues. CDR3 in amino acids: CASSPQTGAMNTEAFF. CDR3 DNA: TGTGCCAGTAGTCCCCAGACAGGGGCAATGAACACTGAAGCTTTCTTT.

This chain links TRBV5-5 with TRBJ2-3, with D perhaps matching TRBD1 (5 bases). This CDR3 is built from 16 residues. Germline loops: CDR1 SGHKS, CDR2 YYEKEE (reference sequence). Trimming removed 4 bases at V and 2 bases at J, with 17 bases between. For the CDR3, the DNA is TGTGCCAGCAGCCGGCCCCCACAGGAGTACACAGATACGCAGTATTTT. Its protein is CASSRPPQEYTDTQYF.

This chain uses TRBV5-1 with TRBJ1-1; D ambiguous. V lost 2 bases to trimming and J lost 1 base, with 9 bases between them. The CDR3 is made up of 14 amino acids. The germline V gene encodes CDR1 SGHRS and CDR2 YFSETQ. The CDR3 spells CASSLRHSNTEAFF. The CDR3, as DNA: TGCGCCAGCAGCTTAAGGCATTCGAACACTGAAGCTTTCTTT.

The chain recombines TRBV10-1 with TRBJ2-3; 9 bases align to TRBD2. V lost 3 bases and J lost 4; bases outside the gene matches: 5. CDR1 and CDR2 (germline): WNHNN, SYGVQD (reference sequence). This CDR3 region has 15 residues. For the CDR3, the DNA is TGCGCCAGCAGTGATCATAGCGGGGGCGCAGATACGCAGTATTTT. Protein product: CASSDHSGGADTQYF.

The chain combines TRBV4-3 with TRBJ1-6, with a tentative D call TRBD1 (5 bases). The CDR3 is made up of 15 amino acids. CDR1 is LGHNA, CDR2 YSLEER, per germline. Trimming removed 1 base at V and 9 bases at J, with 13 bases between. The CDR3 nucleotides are TGCGCCAGCAGCCAAGGGGGACTCGAAGGTTCACCCCTCCACTTT. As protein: CASSQGGLEGSPLHF.

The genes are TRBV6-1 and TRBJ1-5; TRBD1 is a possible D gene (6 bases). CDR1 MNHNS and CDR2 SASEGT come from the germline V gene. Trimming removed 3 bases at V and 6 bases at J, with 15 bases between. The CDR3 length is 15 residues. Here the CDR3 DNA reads TGTGCCAGCAGTGACGGGACACGGGGCTCTCAGCCCCAGCATTTT. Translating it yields CASSDGTRGSQPQHF.

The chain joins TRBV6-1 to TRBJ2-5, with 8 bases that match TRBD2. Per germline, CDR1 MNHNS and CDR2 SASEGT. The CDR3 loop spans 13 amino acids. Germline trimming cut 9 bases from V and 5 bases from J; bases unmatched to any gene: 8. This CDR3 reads CASIRGGRETQYF. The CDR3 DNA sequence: TGTGCCAGTATTCGGGGGGGCCGGGAGACCCAGTACTTC.

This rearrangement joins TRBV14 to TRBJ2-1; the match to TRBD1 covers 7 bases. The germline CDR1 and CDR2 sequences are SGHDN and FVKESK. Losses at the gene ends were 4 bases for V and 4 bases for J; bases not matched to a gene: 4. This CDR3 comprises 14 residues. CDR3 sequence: CASSRGGAYNEQFF. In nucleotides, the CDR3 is TGTGCCAGCAGCCGAGGGGGCGCGTACAATGAGCAGTTCTTC.

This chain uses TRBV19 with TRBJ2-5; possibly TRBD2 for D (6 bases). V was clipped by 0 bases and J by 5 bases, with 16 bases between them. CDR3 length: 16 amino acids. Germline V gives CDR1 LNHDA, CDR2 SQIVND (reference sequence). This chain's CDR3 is CASSIDLEVGRETQYF. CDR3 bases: TGTGCCAGTAGTATAGATTTAGAGGTTGGGAGGGAGACCCAGTACTTC.

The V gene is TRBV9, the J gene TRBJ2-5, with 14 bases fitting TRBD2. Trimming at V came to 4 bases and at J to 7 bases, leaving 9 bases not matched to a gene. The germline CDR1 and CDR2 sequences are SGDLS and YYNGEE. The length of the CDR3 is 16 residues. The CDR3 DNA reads TGTGCCAGCAGCCGACTAGCGGGAGGGCCCGCGGGGACCCAGTACTTC. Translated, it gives CASSRLAGGPAGTQYF.

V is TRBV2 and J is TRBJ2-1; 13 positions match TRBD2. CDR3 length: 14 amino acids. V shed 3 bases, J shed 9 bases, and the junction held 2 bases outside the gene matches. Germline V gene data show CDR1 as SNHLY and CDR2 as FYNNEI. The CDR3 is CASSDRTSGSEQFF. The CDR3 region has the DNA TGTGCCAGCAGTGATCGGACTAGCGGGAGTGAGCAGTTCTTC.

In DNA form, the CDR3 reads TGTGCCAGCAGCTTAGGACAGGGGGTATACAATGAGCAGTTCTTC. It is translated as CASSLGQGVYNEQFF. The rearrangement joins TRBV11-3 to TRBJ2-1, with 9 bases that match TRBD1. V dropped 1 base and J dropped 4; count of bases not matched to a gene: 2. Germline V gene data show CDR1 as SGHNT and CDR2 as YENEEA. This CDR3 region has 15 residues.

CDR3 DNA: TGTGCCAGCGGGGAAGAGCCCCTCCACTTT. Translation: CASGEEPLHF. J is TRBJ1-6 and V is TRBV6-6; D gene unclear. The CDR3 contains 10 residues. CDR1 is MNHNY and CDR2 is SVGAGI in the germline V gene (reference sequence). V dropped 8 bases and J dropped 13 bases, with 9 bases sitting between them.

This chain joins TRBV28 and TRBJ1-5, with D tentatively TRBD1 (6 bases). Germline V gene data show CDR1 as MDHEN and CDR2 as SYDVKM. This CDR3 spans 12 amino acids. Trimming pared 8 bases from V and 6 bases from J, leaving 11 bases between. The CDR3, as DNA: TGTGCCAGCGGGGGGCTTGGTCAGCCCCAGCATTTT. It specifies CASGGLGQPQHF.